This paragraph covers one T cell receptor beta chain sequence. The sample originates from a study of CXCR3-negative and CXCR3-positive naive CD8 T cells. Preparation of TRB cDNA libraries relied on 5' RACE carrying UMI labels. Following a re-call of the 5' RACE reads, TCRdb has one entry per CDR3 protein and lacks DNA. Its listing shows 41,000 or so distinct CDR3 sequences. Germline CDR1 is MNHEY and CDR2 is SVGEGT. This CDR3 has 15 residues. CD45RO-CCR7+CD27+CD95- was the phenotype of naive CD8+ T cells. The chain couples TRBV6-2 or TRBV6-3 to TRBJ2-3; TCRdb's D call of TRBD2 is untestable without DNA. The sequence was obtained from a human donor in good health. Some clones in this sample may be carry-over from other donors' samples. The source material was naive CXCR3- CD8+ T cells from blood. Subset defined: CD45RO-CCR7+CD27+CD95- naive CD8+ T cells lacking CXCR3 (TNR3-). The CDR3: CASSYRGLAGDTQYF.